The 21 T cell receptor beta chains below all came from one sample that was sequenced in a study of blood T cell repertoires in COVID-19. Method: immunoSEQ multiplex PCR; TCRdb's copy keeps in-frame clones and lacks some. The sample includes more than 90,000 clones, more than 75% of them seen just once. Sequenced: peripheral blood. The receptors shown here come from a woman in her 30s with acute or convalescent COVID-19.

Here the CDR3 reads CASSFRRGGVTDTQYF. In DNA, the CDR3 is TGTGCCAGCAGTTTCCGCCGGGGGGGAGTGACAGATACGCAGTATTTT. This rearrangement joins TRBV6-2 or TRBV6-3 to TRBJ2-3, with 8 positions matching TRBD2. Germline loops: CDR1 MNHEY, CDR2 SVGEGT. The CDR3 consists of 16 residues. Trimming removed 4 bases from V and 3 bases from J; junction bases left unmatched: 9.

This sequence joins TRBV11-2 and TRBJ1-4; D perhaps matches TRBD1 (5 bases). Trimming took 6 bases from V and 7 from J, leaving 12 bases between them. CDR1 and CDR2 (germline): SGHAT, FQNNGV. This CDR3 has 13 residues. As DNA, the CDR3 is TGTGCCAGCAGAGGGGCAAAGGGTGAAAAACTGTTTTTT. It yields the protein CASRGAKGEKLFF.

The CDR3 coding sequence is TGTGCCAGTAGTATTGGGACAGGGGCTGGGGGCAATCAGCCCCAGCATTTT. It codes for CASSIGTGAGGNQPQHF. The chain employs TRBV19 and TRBJ1-5, with 10 bases lining up with TRBD1. Germline CDR1 reads LNHDA; CDR2 reads SQIVND (reference sequence). The CDR3 is 17 residues long. V shed 3 bases, J shed 2 bases, and the junction held 7 bases outside the gene matches.

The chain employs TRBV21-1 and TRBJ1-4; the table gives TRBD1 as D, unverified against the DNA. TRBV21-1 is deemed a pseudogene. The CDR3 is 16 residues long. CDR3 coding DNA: TGTGCCAGCAGCAAGTGGACAGGGGCAACTAATGAAAAACTGTTTTTT. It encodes CASSKWTGATNEKLFF.

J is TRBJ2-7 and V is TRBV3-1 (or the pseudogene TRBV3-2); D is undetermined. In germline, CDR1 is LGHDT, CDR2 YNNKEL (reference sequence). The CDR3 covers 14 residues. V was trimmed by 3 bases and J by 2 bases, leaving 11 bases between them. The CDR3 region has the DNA TGTGCCAGCAGCCACCCTAATGTCCCCTACGAGCAGTACTTC. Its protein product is CASSHPNVPYEQYF.

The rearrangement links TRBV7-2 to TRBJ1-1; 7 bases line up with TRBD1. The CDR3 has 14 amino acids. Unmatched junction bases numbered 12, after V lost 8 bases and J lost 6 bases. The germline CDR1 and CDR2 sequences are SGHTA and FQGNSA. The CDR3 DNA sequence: TGTGCCAGCCGACTCAACAGGGGAAAGGCTGAAGCTTTCTTT. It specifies CASRLNRGKAEAFF.

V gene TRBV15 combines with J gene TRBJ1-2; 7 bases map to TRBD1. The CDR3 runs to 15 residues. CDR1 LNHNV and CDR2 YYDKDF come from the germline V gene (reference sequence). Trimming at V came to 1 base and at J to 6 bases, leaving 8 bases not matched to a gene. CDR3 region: CATSRGQGFFDGYTF. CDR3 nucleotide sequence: TGTGCCACCAGCAGAGGACAGGGTTTCTTTGATGGCTACACCTTC.

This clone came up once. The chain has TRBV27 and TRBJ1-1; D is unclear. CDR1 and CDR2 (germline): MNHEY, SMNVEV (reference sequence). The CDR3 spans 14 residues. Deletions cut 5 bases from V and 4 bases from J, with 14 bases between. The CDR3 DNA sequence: TGTGCCAGCAGTCTAAGGACTGAGGGCACTGAAGCTTTCTTT. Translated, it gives CASSLRTEGTEAFF.

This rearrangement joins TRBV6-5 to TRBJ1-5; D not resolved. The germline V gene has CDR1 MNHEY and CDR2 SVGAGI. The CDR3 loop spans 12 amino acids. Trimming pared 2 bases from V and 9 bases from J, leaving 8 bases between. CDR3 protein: CASSYGSGPQHF. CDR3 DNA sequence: TGTGCCAGCAGTTACGGTAGCGGGCCCCAGCATTTT.

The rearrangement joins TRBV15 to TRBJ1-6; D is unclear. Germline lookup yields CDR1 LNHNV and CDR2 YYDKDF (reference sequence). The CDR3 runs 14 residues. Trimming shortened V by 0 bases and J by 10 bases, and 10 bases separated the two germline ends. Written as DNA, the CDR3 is TGTGCCACCAGCAGAGATCGGAGGGAATCACCCCTCCACTTT. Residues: CATSRDRRESPLHF.

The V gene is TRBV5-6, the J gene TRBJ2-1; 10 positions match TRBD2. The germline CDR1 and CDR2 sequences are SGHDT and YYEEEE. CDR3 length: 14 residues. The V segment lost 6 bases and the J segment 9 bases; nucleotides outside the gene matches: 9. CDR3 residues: CASTAGTSASEQFF. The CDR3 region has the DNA TGTGCCAGCACCGCCGGGACTAGCGCAAGTGAGCAGTTCTTC.

The CDR3 sequence: CASSLTGDTQYF. CDR3 bases: TGTGCCAGCAGTCTAACGGGAGATACGCAGTATTTT. The chain combines TRBV27 with TRBJ2-3; D remains unclear. The CDR3 is 12 residues long. CDR1 MNHEY and CDR2 SMNVEV come from the germline V gene (reference sequence). V gave up 5 bases and J gave up 5 bases, with 8 bases separating them.

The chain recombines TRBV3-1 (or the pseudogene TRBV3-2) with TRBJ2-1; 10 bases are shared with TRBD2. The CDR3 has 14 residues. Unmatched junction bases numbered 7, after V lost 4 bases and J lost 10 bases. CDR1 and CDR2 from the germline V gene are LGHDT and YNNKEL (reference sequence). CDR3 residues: CASSLGTSVAEQFF. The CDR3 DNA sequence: TGTGCCAGCAGCCTAGGGACTAGCGTGGCCGAGCAGTTCTTC.

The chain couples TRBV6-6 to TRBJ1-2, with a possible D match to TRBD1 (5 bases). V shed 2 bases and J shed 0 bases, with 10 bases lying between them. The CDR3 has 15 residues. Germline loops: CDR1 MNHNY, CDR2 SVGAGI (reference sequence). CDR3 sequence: CASSYQQGPNYGYTF. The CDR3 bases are TGTGCCAGCAGTTACCAGCAGGGCCCTAACTATGGCTACACCTTC.

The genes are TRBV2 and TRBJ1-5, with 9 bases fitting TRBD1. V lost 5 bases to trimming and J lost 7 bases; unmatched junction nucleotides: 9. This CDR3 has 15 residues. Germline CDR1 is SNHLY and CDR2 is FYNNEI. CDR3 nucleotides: TGTGCCAGCAGTAGAACGGACAGGGGAGGACAGCCCCAGCATTTT. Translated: CASSRTDRGGQPQHF.

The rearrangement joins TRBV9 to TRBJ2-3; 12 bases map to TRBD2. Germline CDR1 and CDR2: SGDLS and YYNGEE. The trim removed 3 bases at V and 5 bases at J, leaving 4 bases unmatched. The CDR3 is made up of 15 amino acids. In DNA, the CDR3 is TGTGCCAGCAGCGCCCTAGCGGGGGGGCAAGATACGCAGTATTTT. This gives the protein CASSALAGGQDTQYF.

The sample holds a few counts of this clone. CDR3 amino acids: CASSLGSLSSYEQYF. The DNA for the CDR3 is TGTGCCAGCAGCTTGGGCAGCTTGAGCTCCTACGAGCAGTACTTC. This rearrangement joins TRBV7-6 to TRBJ2-7; no firm D call. Germline V lookup: CDR1 SGHVS, CDR2 FNYEAQ. The CDR3 length is 15 residues. Trimming left V 3 bases short and J 0 bases short, with 12 bases between.

CDR3 loop: CASSLAADGNTQYF. The DNA of the CDR3 is TGTGCCAGCAGCTTGGCTGCGGACGGGAATACGCAGTATTTT. The chain joins TRBV5-6 to TRBJ2-3; possibly TRBD2 for D (5 bases). Trimming left V 0 bases short and J 7 bases short, with 12 bases between. Germline-derived CDR1 and CDR2 are SGHDT and YYEEEE. The CDR3 has 14 amino acids.

The CDR3 DNA reads TGTGCCAGCAGCTTAAAAGCTGGTGGGGGGGCTGGCTACGAGCAGTACTTC. Amino acids: CASSLKAGGGAGYEQYF. The rearrangement uses TRBV7-6 and TRBJ2-7; possibly TRBD2 for D (7 bases). Germline lookup yields CDR1 SGHVS and CDR2 FNYEAQ. V was clipped by 2 bases and J by 3 bases, with 20 bases between them. CDR3 length: 17 amino acids.

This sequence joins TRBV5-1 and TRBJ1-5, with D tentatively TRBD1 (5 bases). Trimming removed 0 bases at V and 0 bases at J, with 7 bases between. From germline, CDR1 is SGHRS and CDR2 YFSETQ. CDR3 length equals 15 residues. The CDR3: CASSLGTNSNQPQHF. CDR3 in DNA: TGCGCCAGCAGCTTGGGGACAAATAGCAATCAGCCCCAGCATTTT.

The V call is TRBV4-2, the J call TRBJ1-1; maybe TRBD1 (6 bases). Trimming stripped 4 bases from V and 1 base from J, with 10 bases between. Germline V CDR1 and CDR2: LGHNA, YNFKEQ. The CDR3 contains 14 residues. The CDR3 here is CASSPRQENTEAFF. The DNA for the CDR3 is TGTGCCAGCAGCCCTCGACAGGAGAACACTGAAGCTTTCTTT.